This TCR beta chain originates from a study of CD8+CD57+ T cells in acquired aplastic anemia (dated by TCRdb to 2016 to 2018). A note on the overall study: On average, sorted CD4+ and CD8+ cells yielded 3 to 4 ug of extracted DNA, with a range of about 0.19 to 30 ug. CD8+CD57+ expansion was defined as frequency above the mean frequency observed in healthy subjects. The research as a whole found: Around 28 CD8+ CDR3 sequences were found to be shared between patients and controls, but these sequences appeared to be highly expressed in patients and within the immunodominant clones of the patients. CD8+ Simpson's diversity did not differ significantly between patients and healthy controls (P=0.060).

The patients picked for sequencing were ones in whom flow cytometry had shown an expansion of CD8+CD57+ cells. Severe acquired aplastic anemia was diagnosed in all patients according to International Study of Aplastic Anemia and Agranulocytosis and Camitta criteria. Patients had received no therapy at the time of blood sampling. In the study, sorted CD4+ and CD8+ blood T cells from patients with severe aplastic anemia and from healthy subjects underwent deep sequencing of TCR repertoires. In the USA, patient enrollment took place under clinicaltrials.gov protocols 00001620, 01623167, 00001397, 00071045, 00081523 and 00961064. Ficoll-Paque density gradient centrifugation was used to isolate peripheral blood mononuclear cells. Before DNA extraction, CD4+ and CD8+ T cells were sorted by FACS or by magnetic beads. Remarks on this clonotype: The antigen this receptor binds is unknown. Germline and junction disagree at one end, which may indicate a read error.

Genomic DNA was used as template for profiling of TCR beta VDJ combinations and CDR3 sequences. An Illumina HiSeq 2000 was used for TCR repertoire sequencing. For the original study's pipeline: TRBV/TRBJ rearrangement plots, CDR3 size and DJ length profiles, and Simpson's diversity index were used to assess repertoires. The immunodominant clone was defined as the most abundant DNA sequence in deep sequencing data. CDR3 amino acid sequences were screened for sharing across subjects and compared with published repertoires and the VDJdb database. The raw public reads went through TCRdb reprocessing: fastp at Q25, MiXCR clone calling, in-frame beta chains kept. Rows matching on CDR3 protein sequence are summarized as one entry with the most common DNA and genes. The V and J calls were not made by the authors but by TCRdb's processing. The sample records a few hundred thousand distinct CDR3 sequences, 82% of which are singletons. Approximately 42% of the sample is held by the ten biggest clonotypes.

Based on the germline V gene, the CDR1 and CDR2 sequences are SGHVS and FQNEAQ. Inclusive of the bounding cysteine and phenylalanine, the CDR3 is 13 residues long. Only the CDR3 part of the read is kept: 39 bases, read in frame from the first base. The sequence links TRBV7-8 to TRBJ2-3; a stretch of 8 junction bases matches TRBD2. The sequence was collected from a human donor with aplastic anemia. Sequencing used sorted CD4+, CD8+, or CD8+CD57+ T cells (not recorded which) from PBMCs. The CDR3 in this case is CASSDAGGDDTQF. The sequenced DNA: TGTGCCAGCAGCGACGCGGGAGGAGATGATACGCAGTTT.